This T cell receptor beta chain comes out of a study of response to subunit inactivated influenza vaccine. Study outcomes and limitations: Each seasonal flu vaccination may recruit only limited new T cells, authors suggested.

TCRdb re-analysed the RT-PCR reads in MiXCR, keeping a single row per CDR3 protein. The sample holds 650,000 to 800,000 distinct CDR3 sequences, less than 20% seen once. The CDR3 sequence is 16 residues long. Losses at the gene ends were 1 base for V and 2 bases for J; bases not matched to a gene: 6. CDR1 is SGHRS and CDR2 is YFSETQ in the germline V gene. With regard to this clonotype: Antigen: not known.

The TCR sequence derives from a man in his fifties or sixties who received an inactivated influenza vaccine. The starting material was PBMCs from blood, obtained about 5 days after vaccination. The chain joins TRBV5-1 to TRBJ2-7; 10 positions match TRBD2. CDR3 coding DNA: TGCGCCAGCAGCTTGCAGCTACTAGCGGGAACCTACGAGCAGTACTTC. It yields the protein CASSLQLLAGTYEQYF.